This T cell receptor beta chain derives from a study of blood T cell repertoires in COVID-19 (TCRdb year 2020). For context, the study as a whole: Samples covering the acute and convalescent phases of COVID-19 were provided by collaborators in the United States, Italy and Spain. A freely available public database, intended as a resource for researchers studying the immune response to SARS-CoV-2, is where the repertoires were released. The prospective study material was composed of cDNA or gDNA derived from T cells, B-cell-depleted T cells, or PBMCs. The samples were drawn from two sources: the first 160 participants of the ongoing ImmuneRACE study, and 1,000 to 1,500 subjects contributed by 6 global collaborators. The sample metadata nearly always contained a de-identified subject ID, COVID-19 status, age in years and sex. Where available, HLA class I and class II types were taken from metadata supplied by the sample provider and were not determined by assay-based typing. Subjects who had been exposed to COVID-19, were actively infected with it, or had recovered from it provided the deeply sampled blood TCRbeta repertoires that made up the dataset. The research as a whole found: The quantity of clinical and demographic metadata differed by source and by participant and was supplied without curation.

The CDR3 measures 14 amino acids from cysteine to phenylalanine. Of all the DNA, just the CDR3 is kept, 42 bases in frame from base 1. According to the germline V gene, CDR1 reads SNHLY and CDR2 reads FYNNEI. V is pared back by 7 bases and J by 8 bases, with 15 bases lying between the germline termini. Collaborating institutions collected whole blood in K2EDTA tubes following their own protocols. For TCRbeta analysis, collaborator samples were shipped as frozen whole blood, as isolated PBMCs, or as DNA extracted from either sample type. Turning to this clone: It has no known antigen specificity. Base quality data are lacking; no much larger clone is found one base away.

TCRbeta CDR3 regions were amplified from genomic DNA using the immunoSEQ Assay, a bias-controlled multiplex PCR. The paper's processing steps were these. Nucleated cell counts per sample were estimated from amplification of reference gene primers within the assay. To quantify the absolute abundance of each unique TCRbeta CDR3 rearrangement, sequence reads were collapsed and filtered. For each sample, productive Simpson clonality was calculated as the square root of Simpson's diversity index over productive rearrangements. This is the immuneACCESS table as TCRdb keeps it, with only in-frame sequences that have V and J called. A part of the clones is gone; compared with another copy, unresolved V genes explain less than half, and the rest is unexplained. V and J calls and clone size come straight from that table; D and trimming were deduced from the DNA. The sample table lists some 160,000 clones, about 82% of them with a count of one. In total, the top ten clones hold 6.5% of the sample.

Material: peripheral blood. This receptor chain uses TRBV2 and TRBJ1-6, and possibly TRBD1, on 5 matching bases. The receptor's source is a man aged 65-85 years with active or convalescent COVID-19. The nucleotide sequence is given as TGTGCCAGCACCCTAGAGGGGAGGGATTCACCCCTCCACTTT. Translated, this is CASTLEGRDSPLHF.